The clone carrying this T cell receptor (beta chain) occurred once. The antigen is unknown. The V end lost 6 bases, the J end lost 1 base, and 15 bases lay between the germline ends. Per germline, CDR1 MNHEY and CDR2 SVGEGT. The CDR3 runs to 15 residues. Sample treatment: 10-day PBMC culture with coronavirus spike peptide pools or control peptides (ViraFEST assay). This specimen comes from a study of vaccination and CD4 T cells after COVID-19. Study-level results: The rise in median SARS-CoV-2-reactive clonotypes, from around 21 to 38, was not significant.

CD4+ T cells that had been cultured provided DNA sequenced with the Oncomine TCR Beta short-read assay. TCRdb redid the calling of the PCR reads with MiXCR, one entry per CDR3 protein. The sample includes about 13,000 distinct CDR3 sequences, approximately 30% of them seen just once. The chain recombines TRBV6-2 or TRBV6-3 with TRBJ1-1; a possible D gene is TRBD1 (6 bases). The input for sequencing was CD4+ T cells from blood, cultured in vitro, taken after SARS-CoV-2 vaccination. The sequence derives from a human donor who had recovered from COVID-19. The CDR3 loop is CASSYGGAGNTEAFF. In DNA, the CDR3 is TGTGCCAGCAGCTACGGGGGGGCAGGGAACACTGAAGCTTTCTTT.